This is a list of T cell receptor beta chains from one sample in a study of blood T cell repertoires in COVID-19. Using immunoSEQ multiplex PCR, the repertoire was profiled, and TCRdb retains in-frame clones only, with some absent. The table shows 45,000 to 65,000 clones, with over 80% occurring only once. Input material: peripheral blood. Every receptor here comes from a man aged 25 to 40 with COVID-19, enrolled during active disease. CDR3s include the opening cysteine and the closing phenylalanine or tryptophan. The D gene is left open where the match is weak. Only some rows state a clone size, as once, few, many or a class for expanded clones.

clone size: -; D gene: -; V gene: TRBV2; J gene: TRBJ2-3; CDR3 protein: CASSESRGRTDTQYF; CDR3 DNA: TGTGCCAGCAGTGAATCCCGGGGGAGGACAGATACGCAGTATTTT
clone size: -; D gene: -; V gene: TRBV30; J gene: TRBJ1-1; CDR3 protein: CAWSQGSNTEAFF; CDR3 DNA: TGTGCCTGGAGTCAGGGTTCGAACACTGAAGCTTTCTTT
clone size: -; D gene: -; V gene: TRBV6-2/TRBV6-3; J gene: TRBJ1-5; CDR3 protein: CASSLYGGYQPQHF; CDR3 DNA: TGTGCCAGCAGCCTCTATGGAGGGTATCAGCCCCAGCATTTT
clone size: -; D gene: -; V gene: TRBV3-1/TRBV3-2; J gene: TRBJ1-1; CDR3 protein: CASSSSGEAFF; CDR3 DNA: TGTGCCAGCAGCTCTTCCGGGGAAGCTTTCTTT
clone size: -; D gene: -; V gene: TRBV6-6; J gene: TRBJ2-2; CDR3 protein: CASGRGETGELFF; CDR3 DNA: TGTGCCAGCGGCAGGGGGGAAACCGGGGAGCTGTTTTTT
clone size: -; D gene: TRBD1; V gene: TRBV27; J gene: TRBJ2-7; CDR3 protein: CASRFGSGQGKAYEQYF; CDR3 DNA: TGTGCCAGCAGATTTGGGTCCGGACAGGGAAAAGCCTACGAGCAGTACTTC
clone size: -; D gene: TRBD1; V gene: TRBV2; J gene: TRBJ2-6; CDR3 protein: CASSLRGLAISGANVLTF; CDR3 DNA: TGTGCCAGCAGTCTCAGGGGGCTTGCAATCTCTGGGGCCAACGTCCTGACTTTC
clone size: -; D gene: -; V gene: TRBV28; J gene: TRBJ1-2; CDR3 protein: CASSYRYHGYTF; CDR3 DNA: TGTGCCAGCAGTTACAGATACCATGGCTACACCTTC
clone size: -; D gene: -; V gene: TRBV18; J gene: TRBJ1-1; CDR3 protein: CASSSGGANTEAFF; CDR3 DNA: TGTGCCAGCTCCTCGGGGGGGGCGAACACTGAAGCTTTCTTT
clone size: -; D gene: TRBD2; V gene: TRBV28; J gene: TRBJ2-3; CDR3 protein: CASNESGATDTQYF; CDR3 DNA: TGTGCCAGCAACGAGAGCGGGGCCACAGATACGCAGTATTTT
clone size: -; D gene: TRBD1; V gene: TRBV11-2; J gene: TRBJ2-3; CDR3 protein: CASSPDRATDTQYF; CDR3 DNA: TGTGCCAGCAGCCCGGACAGGGCCACAGATACGCAGTATTTT
clone size: -; D gene: -; V gene: TRBV2; J gene: TRBJ2-3; CDR3 protein: CASSGGLTSTDTQYF; CDR3 DNA: TGTGCCAGCAGCGGCGGACTAACTAGCACAGATACGCAGTATTTT
clone size: -; D gene: TRBD2; V gene: TRBV3-1/TRBV3-2; J gene: TRBJ2-3; CDR3 protein: CASSHGAGGPGDTQYF; CDR3 DNA: TGTGCCAGCAGCCATGGGGCGGGAGGACCGGGGGATACGCAGTATTTT
clone size: -; D gene: -; V gene: TRBV2; J gene: TRBJ2-1; CDR3 protein: CASRRYNEQFF; CDR3 DNA: TGTGCCAGCAGGCGATACAATGAGCAGTTCTTC
clone size: -; D gene: TRBD1; V gene: TRBV28; J gene: TRBJ1-2; CDR3 protein: CASSFPQGAWGYTF; CDR3 DNA: TGTGCCAGCAGTTTCCCACAGGGGGCATGGGGCTACACCTTC
clone size: few; D gene: -; V gene: TRBV2; J gene: TRBJ2-5; CDR3 protein: CASNQDSAQYF; CDR3 DNA: TGTGCCAGTAATCAAGATTCGGCCCAGTACTTC
clone size: -; D gene: -; V gene: TRBV28; J gene: TRBJ2-7; CDR3 protein: CASSLNVPSSYEQYF; CDR3 DNA: TGTGCCAGCAGCCTCAATGTGCCGAGCTCCTACGAGCAGTACTTC
clone size: many; D gene: -; V gene: TRBV4-2; J gene: TRBJ1-4; CDR3 protein: CASSQDRHGKLFF; CDR3 DNA: TGTGCCAGCAGCCAAGATCGCCACGGAAAACTGTTTTTT
clone size: -; D gene: -; V gene: TRBV20-1; J gene: TRBJ2-6; CDR3 protein: CSASGTRGNGANVLTF; CDR3 DNA: TGCAGTGCTAGTGGGACCAGGGGTAACGGGGCCAACGTCCTGACTTTC
clone size: once; D gene: -; V gene: TRBV3-1/TRBV3-2; J gene: TRBJ2-3; CDR3 protein: CASSQDTRTQYF; CDR3 DNA: TGTGCCAGCAGCCAAGATACTAGGACGCAGTATTTT
clone size: -; D gene: -; V gene: TRBV28; J gene: TRBJ1-2; CDR3 protein: CASSPTGSYGYTF; CDR3 DNA: TGTGCCAGCAGCCCTACAGGGTCCTATGGCTACACCTTC
clone size: -; D gene: -; V gene: TRBV27; J gene: TRBJ2-1; CDR3 protein: CASSLGLLYEQFF; CDR3 DNA: TGTGCCAGCAGTCTCGGACTACTTTATGAGCAGTTCTTC
clone size: -; D gene: -; V gene: TRBV19; J gene: TRBJ2-5; CDR3 protein: CASSIVSPGLATQYF; CDR3 DNA: TGTGCCAGTAGTATAGTTTCCCCGGGTCTTGCGACCCAGTACTTC
clone size: -; D gene: TRBD2; V gene: TRBV2; J gene: TRBJ2-3; CDR3 protein: CASSLSGGSPDTQYF; CDR3 DNA: TGTGCCAGCAGTCTGTCGGGGGGTTCCCCAGATACGCAGTATTTT
clone size: -; D gene: TRBD1; V gene: TRBV7-2; J gene: TRBJ2-7; CDR3 protein: CASSERTGYYEQYF; CDR3 DNA: TGTGCCAGCAGCGAGAGGACAGGATACTACGAGCAGTACTTC
clone size: medium-sized; D gene: -; V gene: TRBV29-1; J gene: TRBJ1-2; CDR3 protein: CSVYLEDHYGYTF; CDR3 DNA: TGCAGCGTTTACCTGGAGGACCACTATGGCTACACCTTC
clone size: -; D gene: TRBD1; V gene: TRBV11-3; J gene: TRBJ1-2; CDR3 protein: CASSLRFWGQLIDGYTF; CDR3 DNA: TGTGCCAGCAGCTTAAGGTTCTGGGGACAGCTCATCGATGGCTACACCTTC
clone size: -; D gene: -; V gene: TRBV28; J gene: TRBJ1-1; CDR3 protein: CASSLWGRGNTEAFF; CDR3 DNA: TGTGCCAGCAGTTTATGGGGGAGAGGGAACACTGAAGCTTTCTTT
clone size: -; D gene: TRBD2; V gene: TRBV9; J gene: TRBJ2-2; CDR3 protein: CASSTTSGNPFRELFF; CDR3 DNA: TGTGCCAGCAGCACTACTAGCGGGAATCCCTTCCGGGAGCTGTTTTTT
clone size: -; D gene: TRBD2; V gene: TRBV11-2; J gene: TRBJ2-1; CDR3 protein: CASSLGLYGGGEQFF; CDR3 DNA: TGTGCCAGCAGCTTAGGACTGTACGGGGGGGGTGAGCAGTTCTTC
clone size: -; D gene: -; V gene: TRBV3-1/TRBV3-2; J gene: TRBJ2-7; CDR3 protein: CASSPLAGGQTGEQYF; CDR3 DNA: TGTGCCAGCAGCCCCTTAGCCGGGGGGCAAACGGGCGAGCAGTACTTC
clone size: -; D gene: -; V gene: TRBV30; J gene: TRBJ2-1; CDR3 protein: CAWSVGSRWSNEQFF; CDR3 DNA: TGTGCCTGGAGTGTTGGCTCCCGATGGTCCAATGAGCAGTTCTTC
clone size: -; D gene: -; V gene: TRBV27; J gene: TRBJ1-2; CDR3 protein: CASPQLPYGYTF; CDR3 DNA: TGTGCCAGCCCACAGCTTCCCTATGGCTACACCTTC
clone size: -; D gene: TRBD2; V gene: TRBV5-4; J gene: TRBJ2-7; CDR3 protein: CASSAGTSIYEQYF; CDR3 DNA: TGTGCCAGCAGCGCCGGGACTAGCATCTACGAGCAGTACTTC
clone size: -; D gene: -; V gene: TRBV5-1; J gene: TRBJ2-7; CDR3 protein: CASSFSRESYEQYF; CDR3 DNA: TGCGCCAGCAGCTTTTCACGGGAATCATACGAGCAGTACTTC
clone size: -; D gene: -; V gene: TRBV30; J gene: TRBJ1-1; CDR3 protein: CAWSVLGGFYTEAFF; CDR3 DNA: TGTGCCTGGAGTGTACTGGGGGGGTTTTACACTGAAGCTTTCTTT
clone size: -; D gene: TRBD1; V gene: TRBV27; J gene: TRBJ1-3; CDR3 protein: CASRGGTGFTGNTIYF; CDR3 DNA: TGTGCCAGCAGAGGGGGGACAGGTTTTACTGGAAACACCATATATTTT
clone size: -; D gene: -; V gene: TRBV7-6; J gene: TRBJ2-7; CDR3 protein: CASSSNGMSGEQYF; CDR3 DNA: TGTGCCAGCAGCTCCAACGGGATGAGCGGCGAGCAGTACTTC
clone size: -; D gene: -; V gene: TRBV7-2; J gene: TRBJ2-7; CDR3 protein: CASSLGRTQQYF; CDR3 DNA: TGTGCCAGCAGCTTAGGGAGAACCCAGCAGTACTTC
clone size: -; D gene: -; V gene: TRBV14; J gene: TRBJ2-2; CDR3 protein: CASSHGVYGGELFF; CDR3 DNA: TGTGCCAGCAGCCACGGGGTATATGGCGGGGAGCTGTTTTTT
clone size: -; D gene: TRBD2; V gene: TRBV19; J gene: TRBJ2-3; CDR3 protein: CASKGTSGLAQYF; CDR3 DNA: TGTGCCAGTAAGGGGACTAGCGGGCTTGCGCAGTATTTT